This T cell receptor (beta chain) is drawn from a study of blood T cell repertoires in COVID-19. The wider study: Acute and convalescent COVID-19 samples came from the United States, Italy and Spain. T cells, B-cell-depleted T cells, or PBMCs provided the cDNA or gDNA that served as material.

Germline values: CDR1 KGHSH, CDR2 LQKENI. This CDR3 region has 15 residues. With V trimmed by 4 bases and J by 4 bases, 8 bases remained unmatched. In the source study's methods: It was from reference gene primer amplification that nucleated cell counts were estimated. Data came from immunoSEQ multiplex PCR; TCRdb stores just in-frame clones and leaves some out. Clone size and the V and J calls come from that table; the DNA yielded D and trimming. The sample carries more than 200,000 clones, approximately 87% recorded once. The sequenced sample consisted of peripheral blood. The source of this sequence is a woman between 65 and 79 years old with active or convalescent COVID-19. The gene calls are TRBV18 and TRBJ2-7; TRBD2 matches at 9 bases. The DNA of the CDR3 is TGTGCCAGCTCACTGGCAGCGGGAGGCCGATACGAGCAGTACTTC. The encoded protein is CASSLAAGGRYEQYF.